Following are 16 T cell receptor beta chains from one sample sequenced in a study of memory CD4+ T cells and cytomegalovirus serostatus. Clones were read by immunoSEQ multiplex PCR, and TCRdb kept only the in-frame ones, dropping some. The sample shows 40,000 to 55,000 clones, roughly 80% of them seen only once. The sort gate was single viable CD3+CD4+CD8-CD45RO+ cells for memory CD4+ T cells. The sequenced sample was memory CD4+ T cells from blood. These TCRs come from an adult in good health and CMV-seropositive.

The chain links TRBV11-1 to TRBJ1-2; TRBD1 agrees at 8 bases. The V and J ends lost 5 bases and 4 bases, in that order; junction bases with no gene match: 3. Germline V lookup: CDR1 SGHAT, CDR2 FQDESV (reference sequence). This CDR3 contains 13 residues. This CDR3 is CASSRGQGYGYTF. Here the CDR3 DNA reads TGTGCCAGCAGCCGTGGACAGGGCTATGGCTACACCTTC.

The V gene is TRBV5-4, the J gene TRBJ1-2; maybe TRBD1 (5 bases). Germline V gene sequence: CDR1 SGHNT, CDR2 YYREEE (reference sequence). This CDR3 contains 14 residues. V was cut by 2 bases and J by 8 bases, with 16 bases left in between. This CDR3 is CASSFMSQTVGYTF. As DNA, the CDR3 is TGTGCCAGCAGCTTTATGAGTCAGACAGTAGGCTACACCTTC.

This chain joins TRBV6-5 and TRBJ2-7; D is possibly TRBD1 (5 bases). The CDR3 length is 13 residues. Deletions cut 8 bases from V and 9 bases from J, with 20 bases between. Per the germline V gene, CDR1 is MNHEY and CDR2 is SVGAGI. CDR3 nucleotide sequence: TGTGCCAGCCGACAGCCGAGTACCCAGTGGCAGTACTTC. Translation gives CASRQPSTQWQYF.

The chain is built from TRBV5-1 and TRBJ2-1; TRBD2 matches at 7 bases. There are 14 residues in the CDR3. Germline CDR1 and CDR2: SGHRS and YFSETQ. V lost 4 bases and J lost 8; bases outside the gene matches: 9. The CDR3 DNA reads as TGCGCCAGCAGCCCGAGGACTAGGGAGGATGAGCAGTTCTTC. Translating gives CASSPRTREDEQFF.

The count of this clone is one. V and J are TRBV7-2 and TRBJ1-5; D gene uncertain. Germline lookup yields CDR1 SGHTA and CDR2 FQGNSA. With 5 bases removed from V and 0 bases from J, the gap between germline ends came to 11 bases. The CDR3 spans 15 residues. For the CDR3, the DNA is TGTGCCAGCAGCCCCAGTCGGGATAGCAATCAGCCCCAGCATTTT. It is translated as CASSPSRDSNQPQHF.

CDR3 region: CASSRPSAGAYEQYF. The CDR3 DNA follows: TGTGCCAGCAGCCGACCATCGGCAGGGGCCTACGAGCAGTACTTC. The chain carries TRBV7-2 and TRBJ2-7; D might be TRBD1 (6 bases). This CDR3 has 15 residues. The germline V gene encodes CDR1 SGHTA and CDR2 FQGNSA. V lost 5 bases, J lost 2 bases, and 16 bases lay in between.

This clone was observed a handful of times. V and J are TRBV5-1 and TRBJ1-1; 8 bases fit TRBD1. The germline CDR1 and CDR2 sequences are SGHRS and YFSETQ. With V trimmed by 6 bases and J by 8 bases, 15 bases remained unmatched. The CDR3 sequence is 15 residues long. The CDR3 reads CASTRDPGGITEAFF. CDR3 bases: TGCGCCAGCACCCGAGACCCAGGGGGCATAACCGAAGCTTTCTTT.

The chain joins TRBV5-6 to TRBJ1-2; D is uncertain. V dropped 4 bases and J dropped 4 bases, with 11 bases sitting between them. This CDR3 has 13 residues. The V gene's germline CDR1 is SGHDT and CDR2 YYEEEE. Written as DNA, the CDR3 is TGTGCCAGCAGCCCCGGACGGATCTATGGCTACACCTTC. Protein sequence: CASSPGRIYGYTF.

The chain employs TRBV5-6 and TRBJ2-1; TRBD1 matches at 8 bases. Germline V lookup: CDR1 SGHDT, CDR2 YYEEEE. The CDR3 is 15 amino acids. J lost 7 bases, V lost 1 base, and 7 bases had no gene match. CDR3 sequence reads: CASSLNRQGANEQFF. In DNA form, the CDR3 reads TGTGCCAGCAGCTTGAATAGGCAGGGGGCAAATGAGCAGTTCTTC.

This clone was observed a few times. V usage is TRBV18 and J usage is TRBJ2-2, with D hard to call. Germline CDR1 is KGHSH and CDR2 is LQKENI. The CDR3 runs 16 residues. Trimming pared 2 bases from V and 4 bases from J, leaving 14 bases between. This CDR3 reads CASSPSQPRGTGELFF. The CDR3 region has the DNA TGTGCCAGCTCACCATCTCAGCCTAGAGGCACCGGGGAGCTGTTTTTT.

This clone was counted between two and nine times. The chain links TRBV29-1 to TRBJ1-1; D unresolved. This CDR3 is built from 13 residues. Germline CDR1 SQVTM, CDR2 ANQGSEA. Trimming left V 4 bases short and J 6 bases short, with 15 bases between. The CDR3, as DNA: TGCAGCGTTGGGCCCCGGCGTGGGTCTGAAGCTTTCTTT. It encodes CSVGPRRGSEAFF.

The rearrangement links TRBV7-8 to TRBJ1-1; 7 nucleotides line up with TRBD1. The ends lost 5 bases at V and 0 bases at J; junction bases unmatched: 3. CDR1 is SGHVS and CDR2 is FQNEAQ in the germline V gene. CDR3 length equals 14 residues. The CDR3 nucleotides are TGTGCCAGCAGCGTACAGGGGATGAACACTGAAGCTTTCTTT. Translation: CASSVQGMNTEAFF.

This clone showed up just a few times. V usage is TRBV6-1 and J usage is TRBJ2-7; no clear D. From germline, CDR1 is MNHNS and CDR2 SASEGT. V was pared by 7 bases and J by 3 bases, with 16 bases between. This CDR3 is built from 14 residues. The CDR3 reads CASKELPTDYEQYF. In nucleotides, the CDR3 is TGTGCCAGCAAGGAATTGCCCACCGACTACGAGCAGTACTTC.

J is TRBJ2-7 and V is TRBV11-2; 8 bases align to TRBD1. There are 13 residues in the CDR3. Trimming removed 3 bases from V and 5 bases from J; junction bases left unmatched: 3. The germline CDR1 and CDR2 sequences are SGHAT and FQNNGV. The DNA of the CDR3 is TGTGCCAGCAGCTTCGGACAGGGCGACGAGCAGTACTTC. Protein: CASSFGQGDEQYF.

This sequence joins TRBV9 and TRBJ1-5; no clear D. Germline V gives CDR1 SGDLS, CDR2 YYNGEE. V dropped 5 bases and J dropped 2 bases, with 14 bases sitting between them. The CDR3 sequence is 15 residues long. The CDR3 coding sequence is TGTGCCAGCAGTTCCGACCCTTCGGGCAATCAGCCCCAGCATTTT. It is translated as CASSSDPSGNQPQHF. The full variable domain, its missing parts supplied by reference TRBV9 and TRBJ1-5, is DSGVTQTPKHLITATGQRVTLRCSPRSGDLSVYWYQQSLDQGLQFLIQYYNGEERAKGNILERFSAQQFPDLHSELNLSSLELGDSALYFCASSSDPSGNQPQHFGDGTRLSIL.

The rearrangement uses TRBV6-5 and TRBJ2-7, with a tentative D call TRBD1 (6 bases). V gave up 7 bases and J gave up 7 bases, with 14 bases separating them. CDR1 and CDR2 (germline): MNHEY, SVGAGI. The CDR3 runs to 12 residues. The CDR3 loop reads CASTRTAGEQYF. The CDR3, as DNA: TGTGCCAGCACCCGGACAGCCGGGGAGCAGTACTTC.